These 21 T cell receptor beta chains originate from one sample sequenced in a study of T cell clonality in common variable immunodeficiency. Assay: immunoSEQ multiplex PCR; the TCRdb copy retains only in-frame clones and omits some. The counts give roughly 51,000 clones, none of them seen only once; about 5.5% is held by the top ten. The sequenced sample consisted of peripheral blood mononuclear cells. These receptors originate from a person aged 18 to 75 in good health.

This clone was picked up many times. Read coverage stops 3 residues before the CDR3 terminus; the germline J gene supplies the remainder. The rearrangement joins TRBV5-1 to TRBJ2-3, with 11 bases that match TRBD1. V shed 1 base and J 4 bases; nucleotides not matched to a gene: 8. CDR1 and CDR2 (germline): SGHRS, YFSETQ. This CDR3 has 17 residues. The CDR3: CASSLFGQGARPDTQYF. CDR3 bases read: TGCGCCAGCAGCTTGTTCGGACAGGGGGCGAGGCCAGATACG.

This clone was counted at least ten times. The read comes to an end 3 residues before the CDR3 does, leaving the germline J gene to fill in the end. This chain links TRBV25-1 with TRBJ2-6; the D gene is possibly TRBD1 (5 bases). Trimming shortened V by 10 bases and J by 0 bases, and 16 bases separated the two germline ends. Per germline, CDR1 MGHDK and CDR2 SYGVNS. This CDR3 spans 16 amino acids. CDR3 residues: CATQGRFDSGANVLTF. The sequenced part of the CDR3 DNA is TGTGCCACTCAGGGCAGGTTCGACTCTGGGGCCAACGTC.

This clone was counted only a few times. The read stops 3 residues short of the end of the CDR3; the missing end is completed from the germline J gene. The J gene is TRBJ2-5, the V gene TRBV10-2; 9 positions match TRBD2. Germline CDR1 is WSHSY and CDR2 is SAAADI. This CDR3 has 14 residues. V trimming: 5 bases; J trimming: 3 bases; junction bases outside the gene matches: 4. The part of the CDR3 DNA that was read is TGCGCCAGCAGTTATATAGCGGGAGAAGAGACC. Its translation: CASSYIAGEET. In full, the CDR3 reads CASSYIAGEETQYF.

This clone was recorded at least ten times. The CDR3 sequence: CASSLGQGQETQYF. The sequenced CDR3 bases are TGTGCCAGCAGCTTGGGACAGGGCCAAGAGACC. This sequence joins TRBV5-4 and TRBJ2-5, with TRBD1 identical over 7 bases. The read ends 3 residues shy of where the CDR3 ends; the end is completed using the germline J gene. Trimming cost V 0 bases and J 1 base; bases outside gene matches: 0. The CDR3 sequence is 14 residues long. Germline assignment: CDR1 SGHNT and CDR2 YYREEE (reference sequence). Based on the CDR3 plus reference TRBV5-4 and TRBJ2-5, the full variable domain is ETGVTQSPTHLIKTRGQQVTLRCSSQSGHNTVSWYQQALGQGPQFIFQYYREEENGRGNFPPRFSGLQFPNYSSELNVNALELDDSALYLCASSLGQGQETQYFGPGTRLLVL.

In its sample, this clone was seen a few times. The read finishes 3 residues shy of the CDR3 end, and the germline J gene is used to complete it. The rearrangement uses TRBV7-2 and TRBJ2-7, with D unclear. In germline, CDR1 is SGHTA, CDR2 FQGNSA. This CDR3 is 12 amino acids long. The V end lost 1 base, the J end lost 5 bases, and 6 bases lay between the germline ends. The CDR3 loop reads CASSLGEHEQYF. The part of the CDR3 DNA that was read is TGTGCCAGCAGCTTAGGAGAGCACGAG.

This clone was seen ten or more times. The CDR3 goes on 3 residues after the read ends, and that part is filled in from the germline J gene. The genes are TRBV9 and TRBJ2-7; 12 positions agree with TRBD2. There are 16 residues in the CDR3. J gave up 4 bases and V 0 bases, and 5 bases lay outside the gene matches. Germline-derived CDR1 and CDR2 are SGDLS and YYNGEE. Partial CDR3 DNA: TGTGCCAGCAGCGTAGCGACTAGCGGGAGTTTGTACGAG. Amino acid sequence: CASSVATSGSLYE. The CDR3 as a whole reads CASSVATSGSLYEQYF.

This clone was seen more than once but under ten times. The sequence runs out 3 residues before the end of the CDR3; the remainder is reconstructed from the germline J gene. V usage is TRBV19 and J usage is TRBJ1-2; D possibly corresponds to TRBD1 (6 bases). V lost 7 bases and J 1 base, leaving 7 bases between the germline ends. Looked up from germline, CDR1 is LNHDA and CDR2 is SQIVND (reference sequence). The CDR3 is 12 amino acids. CDR3 DNA (partial): TGTGCCAGTAAACAGGGTAACTATGGC. Its translation is CASKQGNYG. The entire CDR3 is CASKQGNYGYTF.

This clone has at least ten counts. Read data end 3 residues before the CDR3 end; the end is taken from the germline J gene. The V gene is TRBV18, the J gene TRBJ1-1, with a weak D call TRBD1 (5 bases). Germline CDR1 reads KGHSH; CDR2 reads LQKENI. With 4 bases removed from V and 3 bases from J, the gap between germline ends came to 12 bases. CDR3 length: 14 amino acids. The sequenced CDR3 bases are TGTGCCAGCTCACAAGGGAGGGGTGACACTGAA. As protein: CASSQGRGDTE. Given in full, the CDR3 is CASSQGRGDTEAFF.

This clone was picked up many times. The read comes to an end 3 residues before the CDR3 does, leaving the germline J gene to fill in the end. J is TRBJ2-4 and V is TRBV7-2; TRBD1 agrees at 7 bases. Germline V gene lookup returns CDR1 SGHTA and CDR2 FQGNSA. This CDR3 comprises 14 residues. The junction had 5 bases not matched to a gene; V was cut back by 3 bases and J by 6 bases. CDR3 DNA, as far as it was read: TGTGCCAGCAGCTTGGGACAGAAACCAAACATT. Translated, it gives CASSLGQKPNI. The complete CDR3 sequence is CASSLGQKPNIQYF. The full variable domain, with the rest looked up from reference TRBV7-2 and TRBJ2-4, is GAGVSQSPSNKVTEKGKDVELRCDPISGHTALYWYRQSLGQGLEFLIYFQGNSAPDKSGLPSDRFSAERTGGSVSTLTIQRTQQEDSAVYLCASSLGQKPNIQYFGAGTRLSVL.

This clone was counted ten times or more. The read terminates 3 residues ahead of where the CDR3 ends, so the germline J gene completes it. This chain uses TRBV19 with TRBJ1-1, with D hard to call. The V gene lost 3 bases and the J gene lost 1 base, with 3 bases spanning the gap. The CDR3 has 12 residues. Germline assignment: CDR1 LNHDA and CDR2 SQIVND (reference sequence). The CDR3 protein is CASSIGNTEAFF. Partial CDR3 DNA: TGTGCCAGTAGTATCGGGAACACTGAA.

There are many counts of this clone. The same CDR3 can be traced to other DNA sequences in this sample. This CDR3 is CASSLRQGSYEQYF. The DNA read from the CDR3 is TGCGCCAGCAGCTTGAGGCAGGGGTCCTACGAG. The chain links TRBV5-1 to TRBJ2-7; a weak D match, TRBD1 (6 bases). Coverage ceases 3 residues before the CDR3 finishes, and the germline J gene fills in the end. Germline lookup yields CDR1 SGHRS and CDR2 YFSETQ. Trimming pared 1 base from V and 1 base from J, leaving 9 bases between. This CDR3 contains 14 residues. Variable domain in full (rest from reference TRBV5-1 and TRBJ2-7): KAGVTQTPRYLIKTRGQQVTLSCSPISGHRSVSWYQQTPGQGLQFLFEYFSETQRNKGNFPGRFSGRQFSNSRSEMNVSTLELGDSALYLCASSLRQGSYEQYFGPGTRLTVT.

This clone was observed many times. The read halts 3 residues ahead of the CDR3 end, with the missing end drawn from the germline J gene. The rearrangement joins TRBV7-2 to TRBJ2-5; D is perhaps TRBD1 (5 bases). This CDR3 region has 15 residues. Germline V gene data show CDR1 as SGHTA and CDR2 as FQGNSA. Between the trimmed V and J ends, which lost 0 bases and 2 bases, there was a span of 10 bases. CDR3 DNA, as far as it was read: TGTGCCAGCAGCTTAGCATCAGGGTCGCAAGAGACC. It encodes CASSLASGSQET. The entire CDR3 protein reads CASSLASGSQETQYF.

This clone was recorded many times. The CDR3 end lies 3 residues beyond the end of the read and is filled in from the germline J gene. The J gene is TRBJ2-3, the V gene TRBV18, with 13 bases fitting TRBD2. V gave up 5 bases and J gave up 3 bases; unmatched junction bases: 8. CDR3 size: 17 residues. Germline CDR1 and CDR2: KGHSH and LQKENI. CDR3 DNA, as far as it was read: TGTGCCAGCTCAACCCGGACTAGCGGGAGTCTGACAGATACG. It yields the protein CASSTRTSGSLTDT. The full CDR3 is CASSTRTSGSLTDTQYF.

This clone has a count of ten or more. The read ends 3 residues before the CDR3 terminus; that terminus is restored from the germline J gene. The chain recombines TRBV20-1 with TRBJ2-2, with 10 bases matching TRBD2. The CDR3 has 18 residues. After removal of 0 bases from V and 7 bases from J, the junction contained 14 bases not matched to a gene. Germline CDR1 and CDR2: DFQATT and SNEGSKA (reference sequence). CDR3 residues: CSARDWGNSGRIGGELFF. The CDR3 bases that were read are TGCAGTGCTAGAGATTGGGGGAATAGCGGGAGGATCGGCGGGGAG.

This clone was detected many times. The read ends 3 residues shy of where the CDR3 ends; the end is completed using the germline J gene. The V gene is TRBV20-1, the J gene TRBJ2-3, with TRBD1 as a possible D gene (6 bases). The CDR3 loop spans 15 amino acids. V gave up 1 base and J gave up 3 bases, with 14 bases separating them. The V gene's germline CDR1 is DFQATT and CDR2 SNEGSKA (reference sequence). CDR3 DNA, as far as it was read: TGCAGTGCTAGAGTGTGGCAGGGGAAGACAGATACG. It is translated as CSARVWQGKTDT. The whole CDR3 sequence reads CSARVWQGKTDTQYF.

This clone was recorded at least ten times. With the read ending 3 residues before the CDR3 end, the germline J gene is used to fill in that end. The rearrangement uses TRBV5-1 and TRBJ1-4, with a possible D match to TRBD1 (6 bases). CDR1 SGHRS and CDR2 YFSETQ come from the germline V gene. CDR3 length equals 15 residues. The germline V and J ends were trimmed by 1 base and 4 bases, with 11 bases remaining between them. The sequenced part of the CDR3 DNA is TGCGCCAGCAGCTTGACGCAGGGGCGTAATGAAAAA. As protein: CASSLTQGRNEK. The complete CDR3 protein is CASSLTQGRNEKLFF.

This clone has ten or more counts. The read terminates 3 residues ahead of where the CDR3 ends, so the germline J gene completes it. This chain uses TRBV28 with TRBJ1-5, with D possibly TRBD1 on 6 matching bases. CDR1 is MDHEN, CDR2 SYDVKM, per germline. V was cut by 7 bases and J by 3 bases, with 13 bases left in between. The CDR3 covers 14 residues. This chain's CDR3 is CASTDDRINQPQHF. The part of the CDR3 DNA that was read is TGTGCCAGCACAGACGACAGGATCAATCAGCCC.

This clone occurred many times. The read ends 3 residues early relative to the CDR3; the germline J gene fills the gap. The chain joins TRBV18 to TRBJ2-7, with no clear D. CDR1 KGHSH and CDR2 LQKENI come from the germline V gene. V lost 3 bases to trimming and J lost 3 bases, with 12 bases between them. CDR3 length: 14 amino acids. The CDR3 loop is CASSPSDNLYEQYF. The part of the CDR3 DNA that was read is TGTGCCAGCTCACCGAGTGACAACCTCTACGAG.

This clone has a count of ten or more. The sequenced fragment ends 3 residues before the CDR3 boundary, so the rest is inferred from the germline J gene. The V call is TRBV5-1, the J call TRBJ1-1, with D possibly TRBD1 on 5 matching bases. CDR3 length: 16 amino acids. The V end was cut by 0 bases, the J end by 3 bases, with 15 bases between. Germline V gene lookup returns CDR1 SGHRS and CDR2 YFSETQ. The CDR3 here is CASSLAVGQPDTEAFF. The DNA read from the CDR3 is TGCGCCAGCAGCTTGGCCGTAGGACAACCAGACACTGAA.

This clone was detected ten times or more. With the read ending 3 residues before the CDR3 end, the germline J gene is used to fill in that end. The chain links TRBV20-1 to TRBJ2-1; D call uncertain. This CDR3 is 14 amino acids long. V dropped 2 bases and J dropped 8 bases, with 16 bases sitting between them. In germline, CDR1 is DFQATT, CDR2 SNEGSKA (reference sequence). CDR3 bases read: TGCAGTGCTAGAAGGGCCGCATTGGCCCATGAG. Its translation: CSARRAALAHE. The whole CDR3 protein reads CSARRAALAHEQFF.

This clone has ten or more counts. Read sequence stops 3 residues before the CDR3 end, and the germline J gene provides the missing end. This chain links TRBV19 with TRBJ2-3, with 14 positions matching TRBD2. The CDR3 contains 17 residues. Trimming cost V 5 bases and J 3 bases; bases outside gene matches: 7. The germline gives CDR1 LNHDA, CDR2 SQIVND (reference sequence). CDR3 residues: CASSFTGTSGRTDTQYF. The DNA read from the CDR3 is TGTGCCAGTAGTTTTACCGGGACTAGCGGGAGAACAGATACG.